The 2 T cell receptor beta chains given below trace back to one sample, sequenced in a study of OX40 agonist ivuxolimab in advanced cancers. The protocol used for the library was the immunoSEQ multiplex PCR assay. TCRdb took over this immuneACCESS table, retaining in-frame rearrangements with V and J assigned. Such tables are incomplete; in checked studies, under half of the missing clones stem from an unresolved V gene, and the remainder is unexplained. This sample has more than 35,000 clones in its table, and over 80% of those were observed once. About 6.8% of the sample is held by the ten biggest clonotypes. The sequenced sample was CD4+ or CD8+ T cells sorted from blood, obtained in a trial of the OX40 agonist ivuxolimab. Every receptor here comes from an adult with an advanced solid tumor such as melanoma, head and neck, liver or kidney cancer.

The chain carries TRBV5-1 and TRBJ1-2; the D is unclear. Germline CDR1 is SGHRS and CDR2 is YFSETQ. Trimming pared 0 bases from V and 8 bases from J, leaving 11 bases between. This CDR3 is built from 13 residues. CDR3 region: CASSLAGIQGYTF. In nucleotides, the CDR3 is TGCGCCAGCAGCTTGGCGGGTATCCAGGGCTACACCTTC.

Only a few counts were recorded for this clone. The chain has TRBV11-2 and TRBJ1-1; 8 bases agree with TRBD1. The CDR3 is 16 amino acids. The germline CDR1 and CDR2 sequences are SGHAT and FQNNGV. V dropped 5 bases and J dropped 0; count of bases not matched to a gene: 8. This chain's CDR3 is CASSPQGDLMNTEAFF. CDR3 coding DNA: TGTGCCAGCAGCCCACAGGGGGACTTAATGAACACTGAAGCTTTCTTT.